The entry below describes one TCR beta chain. Antigen: not known. Sequencing was performed with immunoSEQ multiplex PCR; in TCRdb, only in-frame clones are kept and a portion is missing. The sample lists more than 110,000 clones; approximately 90% were seen once. There are 14 residues in the CDR3. V lost 0 bases to trimming and J lost 4 bases, with 7 bases between them. The data were taken from a study of T cell responses to AZD1222 COVID-19 vaccine. General observations from the study: Unmutated variant regions are reportedly targeted by nearly half of spike-specific TCRs. Clonal diversity may have been underestimated in mostly white British donors.

This specimen consisted of peripheral blood, obtained on day 0 of AZD1222 vaccination. The chain joins TRBV23-1 to TRBJ1-3, with a weak D call TRBD1 (5 bases). TRBV23-1 is sorted into the ORF group, with uncertain function. The origin of this receptor is an adult in good health. This chain's CDR3 is CASSQSGGGNTIYF. The CDR3, as DNA: TGCGCCAGCAGTCAATCCGGGGGGGGAAACACCATATATTTT.